This section outlines one TCR beta chain sequence together with its context. Its specificity is unknown. The PCR was carried out with 60 Vbeta primers and 13 Jbeta primers. Clones were sequenced by immunoSEQ multiplex PCR, and TCRdb holds only the in-frame ones, with some missing. This table has 150,000 to 200,000 clones, roughly four fifths appearing once. The data were obtained in a study of cytomegalovirus exposure and HLA in healthy donors. Notes on the study in general: About 87% or about 30% of the time was how often most TCR beta V segments were productive, according to an earlier analysis. Later findings reportedly placed an Asian-associated ancestry cluster below the roughly 670-donor mean for N-insertions. Further analysis, carried out later, found HLA-associated TCR beta chains more clonally expanded than equally common other chains. In a later analysis, parvovirus B19, influenza, CMV and Epstein-Barr virus appeared linked to several top co-occurrence clusters.

The source is a woman between 45 and 60 years old in good health and CMV-seropositive. The sequencing input was PBMCs.

Written as DNA, the CDR3 is TGTGCCAGCAGCTTAGGTCTAGCCCTAGGGACCCAGTACTTC. This gives the protein CASSLGLALGTQYF. The chain is built from TRBV7-2 and TRBJ2-5; TRBD2 is a possible D gene (5 bases). Trimming left V 1 base short and J 7 bases short, with 13 bases between. The germline CDR1 and CDR2 sequences are SGHTA and FQGNSA. This CDR3 has 14 residues.